This T cell receptor (beta chain) was sequenced during a study of blood T cell repertoires in COVID-19. As for the study in general: Acute and convalescent COVID-19 samples came from the United States, Italy and Spain. The cDNA or gDNA used as material had been derived from T cells, B-cell-depleted T cells, or PBMCs.

Germline CDR1 is SNHLY and CDR2 is FYNNEI. V was shortened by 2 bases and J by 0 bases, with 7 bases between the two germline ends. This CDR3 spans 15 amino acids. Authors' analysis steps: Nucleated cell counts were estimated from reference gene primer amplification. Produced via immunoSEQ multiplex PCR; TCRdb's table is partial and in-frame only. V, J and clone size derive from that table, while D and trimming were established from the DNA sequence. The sample holds 270,000 or so clones, 89% seen once. The chain uses TRBV2 and TRBJ2-2; TRBD1 is a possible D gene (5 bases). The sequence came from a woman aged 40 to 50 who had recovered from COVID-19. The sample comprised peripheral blood. The CDR3, as DNA: TGTGCCAGCAGTGAAAAACAGGCGAACACCGGGGAGCTGTTTTTT. Protein: CASSEKQANTGELFF.